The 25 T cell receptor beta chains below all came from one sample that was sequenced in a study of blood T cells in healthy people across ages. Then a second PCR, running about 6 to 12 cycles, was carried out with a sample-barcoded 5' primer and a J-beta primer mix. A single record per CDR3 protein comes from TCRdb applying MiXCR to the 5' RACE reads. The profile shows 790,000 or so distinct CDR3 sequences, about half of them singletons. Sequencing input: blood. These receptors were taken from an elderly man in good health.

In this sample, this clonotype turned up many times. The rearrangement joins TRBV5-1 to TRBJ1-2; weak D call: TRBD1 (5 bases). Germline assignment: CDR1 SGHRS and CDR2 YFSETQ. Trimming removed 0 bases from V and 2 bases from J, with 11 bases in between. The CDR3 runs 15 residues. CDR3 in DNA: TGCGCCAGCAGCTTGGCCTCGGGACGGAACTATGGCTACACCTTC. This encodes CASSLASGRNYGYTF.

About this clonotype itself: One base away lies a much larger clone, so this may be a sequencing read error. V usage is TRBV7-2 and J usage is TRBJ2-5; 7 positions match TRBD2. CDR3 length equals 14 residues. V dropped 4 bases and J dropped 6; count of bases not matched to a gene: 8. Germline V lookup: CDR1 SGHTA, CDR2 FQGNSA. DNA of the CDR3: TGTGCCAGCAGCTCCAGGGAGGGTCGGCAGACCCAGTACTTC. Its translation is CASSSREGRQTQYF.

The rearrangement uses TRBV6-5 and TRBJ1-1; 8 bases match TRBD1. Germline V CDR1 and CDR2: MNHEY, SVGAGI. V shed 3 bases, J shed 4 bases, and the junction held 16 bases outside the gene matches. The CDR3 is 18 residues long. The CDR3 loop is CASSYYRGASRKATEAFF. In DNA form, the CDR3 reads TGTGCCAGCAGTTATTACAGGGGGGCGTCCCGGAAGGCCACTGAAGCTTTCTTT.

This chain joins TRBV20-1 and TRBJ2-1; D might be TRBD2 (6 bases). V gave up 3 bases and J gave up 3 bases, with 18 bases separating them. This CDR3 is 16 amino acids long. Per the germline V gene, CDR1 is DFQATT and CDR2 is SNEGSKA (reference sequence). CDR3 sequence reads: CSARIEGGRSYNEQFF. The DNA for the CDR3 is TGCAGTGCTAGGATAGAAGGAGGGCGGAGCTACAATGAGCAGTTCTTC.

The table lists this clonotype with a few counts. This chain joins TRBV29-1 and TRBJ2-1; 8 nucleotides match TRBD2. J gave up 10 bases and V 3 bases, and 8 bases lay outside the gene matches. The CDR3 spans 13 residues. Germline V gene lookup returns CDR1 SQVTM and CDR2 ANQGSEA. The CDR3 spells CSVEGLGAYEQFF. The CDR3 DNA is TGCAGCGTTGAGGGACTAGGGGCCTACGAGCAGTTCTTC.

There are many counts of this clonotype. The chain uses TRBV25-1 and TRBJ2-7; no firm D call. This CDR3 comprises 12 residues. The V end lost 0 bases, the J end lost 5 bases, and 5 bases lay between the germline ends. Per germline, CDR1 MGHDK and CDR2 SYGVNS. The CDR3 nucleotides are TGTGCCAGCAGTGAATATTCTAACGAGCAGTACTTC. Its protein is CASSEYSNEQYF.

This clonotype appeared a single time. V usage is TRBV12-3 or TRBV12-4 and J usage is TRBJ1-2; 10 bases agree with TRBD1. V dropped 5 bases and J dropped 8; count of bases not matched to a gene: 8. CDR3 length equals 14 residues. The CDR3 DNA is TGTGCCAGCAGTCCACGGGGGACAGGGGTAGGCTACACCTTC. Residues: CASSPRGTGVGYTF.

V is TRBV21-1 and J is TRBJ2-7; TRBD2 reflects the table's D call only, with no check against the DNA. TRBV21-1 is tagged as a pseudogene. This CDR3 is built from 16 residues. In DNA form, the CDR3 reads TGTGCCAGCAGCAAAGAGGGATCCGGGAGGGCGTACGAGCAGTACTTC. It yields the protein CASSKEGSGRAYEQYF.

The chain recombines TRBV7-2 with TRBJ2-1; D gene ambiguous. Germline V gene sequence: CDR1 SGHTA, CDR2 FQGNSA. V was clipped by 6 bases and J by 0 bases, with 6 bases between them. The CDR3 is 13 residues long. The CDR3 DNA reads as TGTGCCAGCAGACTGAGCTCCTACAATGAGCAGTTCTTC. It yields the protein CASRLSSYNEQFF.

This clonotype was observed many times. CDR3 sequence (DNA): TGCAGTGCTAGAGCTCTCTGGCGGGAGTTGGTTGGGCAAGAGACCCAGTACTTC. Its translation: CSARALWRELVGQETQYF. The J gene is TRBJ2-5, the V gene TRBV20-1, with 7 positions matching TRBD2. CDR1 DFQATT and CDR2 SNEGSKA come from the germline V gene (reference sequence). The V gene end was trimmed by 1 base and the J gene end by 2 bases; junction bases not matched to a gene: 16. The CDR3 extends over 18 amino acids.

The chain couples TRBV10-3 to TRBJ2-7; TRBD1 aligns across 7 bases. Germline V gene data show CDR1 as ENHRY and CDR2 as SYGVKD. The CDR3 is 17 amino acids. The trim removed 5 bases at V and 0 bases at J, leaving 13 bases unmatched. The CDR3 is CAISLSLLTGNSYEQYF. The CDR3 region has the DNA TGTGCCATCAGTTTGTCGTTGTTGACAGGGAACTCCTACGAGCAGTACTTC.

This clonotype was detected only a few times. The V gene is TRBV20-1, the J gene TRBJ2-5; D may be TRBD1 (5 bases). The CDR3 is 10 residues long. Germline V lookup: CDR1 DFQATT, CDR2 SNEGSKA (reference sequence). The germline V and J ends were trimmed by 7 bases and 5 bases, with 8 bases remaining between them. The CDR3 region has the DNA TGCAGTGTCAACAGGGAGACCCAGTACTTC. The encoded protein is CSVNRETQYF.

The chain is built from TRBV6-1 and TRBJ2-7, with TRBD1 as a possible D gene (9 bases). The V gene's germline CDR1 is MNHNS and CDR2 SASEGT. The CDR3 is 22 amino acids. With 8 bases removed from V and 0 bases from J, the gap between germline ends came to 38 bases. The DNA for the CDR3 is TGTGCCAGCCCGGCCGGGACAGGGTTCGACAGCGGGAGATCCCCTTTCTCCTACGAGCAGTACTTC. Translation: CASPAGTGFDSGRSPFSYEQYF.

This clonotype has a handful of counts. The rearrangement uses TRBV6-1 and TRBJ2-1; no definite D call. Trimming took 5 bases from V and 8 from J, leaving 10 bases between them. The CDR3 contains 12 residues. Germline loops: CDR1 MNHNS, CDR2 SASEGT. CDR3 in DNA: TGTGCCAGCAGTCCGGAGCTGGATGAGCAGTTCTTC. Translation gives CASSPELDEQFF.

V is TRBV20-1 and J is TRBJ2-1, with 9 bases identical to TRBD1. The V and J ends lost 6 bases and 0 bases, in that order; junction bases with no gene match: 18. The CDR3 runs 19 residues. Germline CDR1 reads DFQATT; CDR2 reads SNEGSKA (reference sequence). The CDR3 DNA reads TGCAGTGCCCGAAGGCTTGGACAGGGGCTTCATAGCTCCTACAATGAGCAGTTCTTC. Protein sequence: CSARRLGQGLHSSYNEQFF.

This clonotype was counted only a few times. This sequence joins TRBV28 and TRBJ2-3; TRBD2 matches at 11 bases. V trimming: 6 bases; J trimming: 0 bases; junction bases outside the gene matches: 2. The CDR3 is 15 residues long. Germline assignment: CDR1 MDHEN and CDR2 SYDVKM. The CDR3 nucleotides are TGTGCCAGCAGACCTAGCGGGAGGAGCACAGATACGCAGTATTTT. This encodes CASRPSGRSTDTQYF.

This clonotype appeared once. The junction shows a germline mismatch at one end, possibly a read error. Here the CDR3 DNA reads TGCGGTGCTAGGCCTATGACTGATACAATGTCGCAGTTCTTC. Its translation is CGARPMTDTMSQFF. The chain uses TRBV20-1 and TRBJ2-1, with D unresolved. The germline V gene has CDR1 DFQATT and CDR2 SNEGSKA (reference sequence). The CDR3 is 14 amino acids.

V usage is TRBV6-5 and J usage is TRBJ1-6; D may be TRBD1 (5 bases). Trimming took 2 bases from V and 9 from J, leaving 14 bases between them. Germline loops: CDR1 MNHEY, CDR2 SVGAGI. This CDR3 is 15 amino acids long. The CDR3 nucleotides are TGTGCCAGCAGTTACGGCGAGACAGTGAGTTCACCCCTCCACTTT. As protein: CASSYGETVSSPLHF.

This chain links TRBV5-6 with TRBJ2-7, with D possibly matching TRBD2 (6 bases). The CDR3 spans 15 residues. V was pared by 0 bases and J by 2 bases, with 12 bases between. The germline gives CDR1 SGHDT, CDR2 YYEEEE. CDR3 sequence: CASSLVFSGPYEQYF. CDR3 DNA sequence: TGTGCCAGCAGCTTGGTATTTAGCGGACCCTACGAGCAGTACTTC.

This CDR3 is CASRAQGVNTEAFF. The DNA for the CDR3 is TGTGCCAGCAGGGCACAGGGCGTTAACACTGAAGCTTTCTTT. The J gene is TRBJ1-1, the V gene TRBV12-3 or TRBV12-4, with D possibly TRBD1 on 6 matching bases. The CDR3 totals 14 residues. The germline V and J ends were trimmed by 6 bases and 2 bases, with 13 bases remaining between them.

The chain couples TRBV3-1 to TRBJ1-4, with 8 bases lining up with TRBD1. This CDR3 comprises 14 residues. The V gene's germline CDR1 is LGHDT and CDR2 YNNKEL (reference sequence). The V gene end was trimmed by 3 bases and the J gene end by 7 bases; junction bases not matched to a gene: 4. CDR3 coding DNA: TGTGCCAGCAGCCACTGGACAGGGAGTGAAAAACTGTTTTTT. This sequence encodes CASSHWTGSEKLFF.

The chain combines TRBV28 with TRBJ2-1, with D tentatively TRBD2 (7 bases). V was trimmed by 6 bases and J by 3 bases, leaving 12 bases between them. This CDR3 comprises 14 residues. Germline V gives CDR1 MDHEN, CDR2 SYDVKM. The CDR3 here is CASRLGGDYNEQFF. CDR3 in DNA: TGTGCCAGCAGATTAGGGGGGGACTACAATGAGCAGTTCTTC.

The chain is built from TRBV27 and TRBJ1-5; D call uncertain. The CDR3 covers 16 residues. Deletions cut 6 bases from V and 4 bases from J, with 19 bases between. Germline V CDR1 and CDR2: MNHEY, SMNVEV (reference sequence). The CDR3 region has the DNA TGTGCCAGCAGACTTTCCGGGCCAGAATTAAATCAGCCCCAGCATTTT. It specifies CASRLSGPELNQPQHF.

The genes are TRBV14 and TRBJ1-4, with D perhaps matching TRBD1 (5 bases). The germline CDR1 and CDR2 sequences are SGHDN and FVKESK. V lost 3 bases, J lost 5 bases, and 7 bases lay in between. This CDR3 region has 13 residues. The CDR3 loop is CASSQAGNEKLFF. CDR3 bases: TGTGCCAGCAGCCAGGCAGGGAATGAAAAACTGTTTTTT. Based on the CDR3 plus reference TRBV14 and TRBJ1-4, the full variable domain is EAGVTQFPSHSVIEKGQTVTLRCDPISGHDNLYWYRRVMGKEIKFLLHFVKESKQDESGMPNNRFLAERTGGTYSTLKVQPAELEDSGVYFCASSQAGNEKLFFGSGTQLSVL.

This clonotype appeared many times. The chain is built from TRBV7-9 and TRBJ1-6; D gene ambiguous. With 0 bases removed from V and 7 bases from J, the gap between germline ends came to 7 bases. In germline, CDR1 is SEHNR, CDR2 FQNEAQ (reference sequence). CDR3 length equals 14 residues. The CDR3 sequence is CASSLAGFNSPLHF. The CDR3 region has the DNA TGTGCCAGCAGCTTAGCAGGCTTCAATTCACCCCTCCACTTT. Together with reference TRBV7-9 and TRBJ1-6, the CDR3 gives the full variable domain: DTGVSQNPRHKITKRGQNVTFRCDPISEHNRLYWYRQTLGQGPEFLTYFQNEAQLEKSRLLSDRFSAERPKGSFSTLEIQRTEQGDSAMYLCASSLAGFNSPLHFGNGTRLTVT.